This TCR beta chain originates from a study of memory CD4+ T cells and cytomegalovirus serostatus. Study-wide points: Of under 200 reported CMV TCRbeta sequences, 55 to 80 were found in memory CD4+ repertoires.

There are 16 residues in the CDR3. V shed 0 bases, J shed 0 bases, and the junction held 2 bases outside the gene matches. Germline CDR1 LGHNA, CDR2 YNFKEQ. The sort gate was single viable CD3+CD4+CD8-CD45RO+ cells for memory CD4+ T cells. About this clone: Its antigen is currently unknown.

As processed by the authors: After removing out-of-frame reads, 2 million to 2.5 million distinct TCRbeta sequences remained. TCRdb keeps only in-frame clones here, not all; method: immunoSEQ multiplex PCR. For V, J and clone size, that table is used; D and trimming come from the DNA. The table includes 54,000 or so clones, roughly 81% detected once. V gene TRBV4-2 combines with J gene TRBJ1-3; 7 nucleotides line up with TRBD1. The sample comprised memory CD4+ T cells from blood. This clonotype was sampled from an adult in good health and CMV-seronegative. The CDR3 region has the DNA TGTGCCAGCAGCCAAGATAGGGGGCCCTCTGGAAACACCATATATTTT. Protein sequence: CASSQDRGPSGNTIYF.